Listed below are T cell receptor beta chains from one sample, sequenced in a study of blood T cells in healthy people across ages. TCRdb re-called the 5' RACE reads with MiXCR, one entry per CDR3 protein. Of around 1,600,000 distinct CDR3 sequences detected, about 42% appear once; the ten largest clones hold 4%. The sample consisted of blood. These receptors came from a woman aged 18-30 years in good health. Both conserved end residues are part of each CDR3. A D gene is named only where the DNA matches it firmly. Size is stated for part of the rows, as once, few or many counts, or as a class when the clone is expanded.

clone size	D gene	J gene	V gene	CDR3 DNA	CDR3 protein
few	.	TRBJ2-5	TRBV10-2	TGCGCCAGCAGACTGGACACAAAAGAGACCCAGTACTTC	CASRLDTKETQYF
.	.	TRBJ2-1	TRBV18	TGTGCCAGCTCACCACCGCCGGATTCCGACAATGAGCAGTTCTTC	CASSPPPDSDNEQFF
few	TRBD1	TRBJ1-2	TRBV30	TGTGCCTGGAGTACCCGGGACAGGGCTAAGATCTATGGCTACACCTTC	CAWSTRDRAKIYGYTF
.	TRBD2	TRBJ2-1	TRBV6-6	TGTGCCAGCACCCTAGCGGGGGATTCCTACAATGAGCAGTTCTTC	CASTLAGDSYNEQFF
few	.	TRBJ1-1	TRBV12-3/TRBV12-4	TGTGCCAGCAGTTTGGGGACGGGGACTGAAGCTTTCTTT	CASSLGTGTEAFF
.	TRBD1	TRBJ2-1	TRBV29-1	TGCAGCGTTGAAGAGACAGGGATCGATGAGCAGTTCTTC	CSVEETGIDEQFF
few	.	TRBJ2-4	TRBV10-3	TGTGCCATCAGTGAGTCGGGCATTCAGTACTTC	CAISESGIQYF
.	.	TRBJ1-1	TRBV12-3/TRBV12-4	TGTGCCAGCAGTTCGAGACACCCGAACACTGAAGCTTTCTTT	CASSSRHPNTEAFF
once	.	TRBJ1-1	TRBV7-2	TGTGCCAGCAGCTTTTCGACAGGAATCGTCACTGAAGCTTTCTTT	CASSFSTGIVTEAFF
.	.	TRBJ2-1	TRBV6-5	TGTGCCAGCAGTTATCAGGCGCGGGACTTTCTCACTGAGCAGTTCTTC	CASSYQARDFLTEQFF
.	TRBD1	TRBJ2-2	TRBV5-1	TGCGCCGGCAGCTCACAGGGGGCAATCGGGGAGCTGTTTTTT	CAGSSQGAIGELFF
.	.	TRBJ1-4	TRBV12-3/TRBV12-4	TGTGCCAGCAGTTTTAGGGGGTTAGCTAATGAAAAACTGTTTTTT	CASSFRGLANEKLFF
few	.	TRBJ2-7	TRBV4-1	TGCGCCAGCAGCCAAGATCCGCGTACCTACGAGCAGTACTTC	CASSQDPRTYEQYF
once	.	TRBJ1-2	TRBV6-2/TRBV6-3	TGTGCCAGCAGTTACTCGACGGGGGCAAATGGCTACACCTTC	CASSYSTGANGYTF
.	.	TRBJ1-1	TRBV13	TGTGCCAGCAGCCCCCTCGGGCTCATGAACACTGAAGCTTTCTTT	CASSPLGLMNTEAFF
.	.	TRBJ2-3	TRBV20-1	TGCAGTGCGTCGGGGACTGGGAGGGGGGGTACGCAGTATTTT	CSASGTGRGGTQYF
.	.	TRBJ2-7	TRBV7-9	TGTGCCAGCAGTTCCGCGACAGGTACCTACGAGCAGTACTTC	CASSSATGTYEQYF
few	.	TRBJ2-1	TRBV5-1	TGCGCCAGCAGCTTTGAACAGGGAAACCTCGGGCAGTTCTTC	CASSFEQGNLGQFF
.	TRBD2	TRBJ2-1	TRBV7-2	TGTGCCAGCAGCTTGGGTTCTAGCGGGGCCATCTACAATGAGCAGTTCTTC	CASSLGSSGAIYNEQFF
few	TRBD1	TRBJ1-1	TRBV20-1	TGCAGTGCTAGCAACAGGGGGAGGTTGGCTGAAGCTTTCTTT	CSASNRGRLAEAFF
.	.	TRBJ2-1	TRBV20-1	TGCAGTGCTATGGACGCCCTTGAGCAGTTCTTC	CSAMDALEQFF
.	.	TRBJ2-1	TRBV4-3	TGCGCCAGCAGCCGGGGTGACGGCCTAAACAGAAACAATGAGCAGTTCTTC	CASSRGDGLNRNNEQFF